Presented here are 31 T cell receptor beta chains from one specimen sequenced in a study of control samples from healthy donors and cancer patients. Assay: immunoSEQ multiplex PCR; the TCRdb copy retains only in-frame clones and omits some. The sample carries about 61,000 clones, almost 90% recorded once. The sample taken for sequencing was PBMCs. The receptors shown here come from a man aged 55 to 69 with colorectal cancer.

CDR3 amino acids: CASRGHRANTEAFF. The DNA of the CDR3 is TGTGCCAGTAGGGGGCACAGAGCCAACACTGAAGCTTTCTTT. The rearrangement joins TRBV19 to TRBJ1-1; maybe TRBD1 (5 bases). Germline V lookup: CDR1 LNHDA, CDR2 SQIVND (reference sequence). This CDR3 is 14 amino acids long. V lost 6 bases to trimming and J lost 2 bases, with 13 bases between them.

This clone turned up a few times. The chain recombines TRBV5-6 with TRBJ2-5, with a possible D match to TRBD1 (6 bases). The CDR3 runs 15 residues. Germline CDR1 SGHDT, CDR2 YYEEEE. Trimming pared 4 bases from V and 2 bases from J, leaving 15 bases between. In nucleotides, the CDR3 is TGTGCCAGCAGCCCGGACCCAGGGGATCAAGAGACCCAGTACTTC. Protein product: CASSPDPGDQETQYF. Drawing the rest from reference TRBV5-6 and TRBJ2-5, the complete variable domain is DAGVTQSPTHLIKTRGQQVTLRCSPKSGHDTVSWYQQALGQGPQFIFQYYEEEERQRGNFPDRFSGHQFPNYSSELNVNALLLGDSALYLCASSPDPGDQETQYFGPGTRLLVL.

V and J are TRBV30 and TRBJ1-1; perhaps TRBD1 as D (5 bases). The CDR3 is 13 residues long. Trimming cost V 7 bases and J 4 bases, with 16 bases left between them. Germline V gene data show CDR1 as GTSNPN and CDR2 as SVGIG (reference sequence). CDR3 sequence (DNA): TGTGCCTTCCAAGGGGTATCGTCCACTGAAGCTTTCTTT. Residues: CAFQGVSSTEAFF.

V is TRBV5-1 and J is TRBJ2-7; D uncertain. The V gene lost 0 bases and the J gene lost 2 bases, with 9 bases spanning the gap. This CDR3 contains 14 residues. Germline assignment: CDR1 SGHRS and CDR2 YFSETQ. CDR3 nucleotides: TGCGCCAGCAGCTTGGTTGTTTTACCCTACGAGCAGTACTTC. Translated: CASSLVVLPYEQYF.

The chain carries TRBV19 and TRBJ1-1, with TRBD1 as a possible D gene (5 bases). Trimming pared 5 bases from V and 3 bases from J, leaving 13 bases between. Germline V gene data show CDR1 as LNHDA and CDR2 as SQIVND (reference sequence). CDR3 length: 14 residues. CDR3 sequence: CASSPPGGDTEAFF. CDR3 nucleotide sequence: TGTGCCAGTAGTCCCCCCGGGGGGGACACTGAAGCTTTCTTT.

This chain connects TRBV7-3 to TRBJ2-7, with D perhaps matching TRBD2 (6 bases). V gave up 4 bases and J gave up 0 bases, with 7 bases separating them. The germline V gene has CDR1 SGHTA and CDR2 FQGTGA. The CDR3 covers 13 residues. This chain's CDR3 is CASSYGGSYEQYF. CDR3 bases: TGTGCCAGCAGCTACGGGGGCTCCTACGAGCAGTACTTC.

The chain is built from TRBV2 and TRBJ1-4, with D uncertain. The V end was cut by 6 bases, the J end by 7 bases, with 12 bases between. This CDR3 region has 13 residues. Germline CDR1 reads SNHLY; CDR2 reads FYNNEI. The CDR3, as DNA: TGTGCCAGCAGGGTTAGGGCTGGTGAAAAACTGTTTTTT. It is translated as CASRVRAGEKLFF.

The chain has TRBV2 and TRBJ2-4; D is perhaps TRBD1 or TRBD2 (5 bases each). V was clipped by 6 bases and J by 8 bases, with 17 bases between them. Germline CDR1 and CDR2: SNHLY and FYNNEI. The CDR3 runs to 14 residues. CDR3 protein: CASSPTQRGDIQYF. DNA of the CDR3: TGTGCCAGCAGCCCGACACAACGAGGGGACATTCAGTACTTC.

This rearrangement joins TRBV2 to TRBJ1-1; no definite D call. Deletions cut 8 bases from V and 0 bases from J, with 13 bases between. The length of the CDR3 is 14 residues. Looked up from germline, CDR1 is SNHLY and CDR2 is FYNNEI. The CDR3 loop is CASLPSYMNTEAFF. CDR3 in DNA: TGTGCCAGCCTCCCCTCCTACATGAACACTGAAGCTTTCTTT.

This clone occurred once. V gene TRBV7-3 combines with J gene TRBJ1-1, with a weak D call TRBD1 (5 bases). The V and J ends lost 2 bases and 1 base respectively, with 11 bases between them. The CDR3 loop spans 15 amino acids. Germline V gene data show CDR1 as SGHTA and CDR2 as FQGTGA. This CDR3 reads CASSLEGQRNTEAFF. In DNA, the CDR3 is TGTGCCAGCAGCTTAGAGGGGCAGAGGAACACTGAAGCTTTCTTT.

The chain has TRBV6-5 and TRBJ1-5; 8 nucleotides align to TRBD1. The germline V gene encodes CDR1 MNHEY and CDR2 SVGAGI. This CDR3 spans 16 amino acids. J was trimmed by 4 bases and V by 0 bases; bases with no gene match: 5. CDR3 DNA: TGTGCCAGCAGTTACTCGGCCAGGGGGCGAAATCAGCCCCAGCATTTT. Translated, it gives CASSYSARGRNQPQHF.

The genes are TRBV7-2 and TRBJ1-5; the match to TRBD1 covers 7 bases. The V segment lost 5 bases and the J segment 7 bases; nucleotides outside the gene matches: 5. Germline lookup yields CDR1 SGHTA and CDR2 FQGNSA. This CDR3 has 13 residues. In nucleotides, the CDR3 is TGTGCCAGCAGCCCGACAGGGTGGCAGCCCCAGCATTTT. Residues: CASSPTGWQPQHF.

The V gene is TRBV5-6, the J gene TRBJ2-2; D is unclear. Germline V gene data show CDR1 as SGHDT and CDR2 as YYEEEE. The CDR3 sequence is 13 residues long. Trimming stripped 0 bases from V and 1 base from J, with 1 base between. The CDR3 region is CASSLGNTGELFF. The CDR3 DNA sequence: TGTGCCAGCAGCTTGGGGAACACCGGGGAGCTGTTTTTT.

This chain joins TRBV5-1 and TRBJ2-7, with D possibly TRBD1 on 6 matching bases. V was shortened by 4 bases and J by 2 bases, with 19 bases between the two germline ends. CDR1 is SGHRS and CDR2 is YFSETQ in the germline V gene. This CDR3 is 16 amino acids long. The CDR3: CASSPNPQGPTYEQYF. CDR3 sequence (DNA): TGCGCCAGCAGCCCGAACCCTCAGGGGCCAACCTACGAGCAGTACTTC.

The chain recombines TRBV4-1 with TRBJ1-1; D may be TRBD1 (6 bases). The V gene's germline CDR1 is MGHRA and CDR2 YSYEKL. The V and J ends lost 4 bases and 0 bases respectively, with 12 bases between them. The length of the CDR3 is 15 residues. The CDR3 nucleotides read TGCGCCAGCAGCCGACGGGACATCTTGAACACTGAAGCTTTCTTT. This encodes CASSRRDILNTEAFF.

V gene TRBV5-8 combines with J gene TRBJ2-7; 7 positions match TRBD1. CDR1 and CDR2 from the germline V gene are SGHTS and YDEGEE. The CDR3 covers 14 residues. V gave up 0 bases and J gave up 5 bases; unmatched junction bases: 5. For the CDR3, the DNA is TGTGCCAGCAGCTTGGCTGTTGGACAGGACGAGCAGTACTTC. This translates into CASSLAVGQDEQYF.

The J gene is TRBJ2-7, the V gene TRBV11-3; TRBD1 matches 9 bases. V trimming: 7 bases; J trimming: 1 base; junction bases outside the gene matches: 11. This CDR3 has 16 residues. The germline V gene encodes CDR1 SGHNT and CDR2 YENEEA. The CDR3 DNA reads TGTGCCAGCACCTACGGCCGGGGGACAGGGTCCTACGAGCAGTACTTC. This gives the protein CASTYGRGTGSYEQYF.

The CDR3 reads CARPTGILDTQYF. CDR3 bases: TGTGCCAGACCGACAGGGATTCTAGATACGCAGTATTTT. V gene TRBV2 combines with J gene TRBJ2-3, with 7 bases aligning to TRBD1. With 9 bases clipped from V and 5 bases from J, the junction kept 8 bases outside the gene matches. This CDR3 comprises 13 residues. CDR1 and CDR2 from the germline V gene are SNHLY and FYNNEI. Full variable domain (outside the CDR3, taken from reference TRBV2 and TRBJ2-3): EPEVTQTPSHQVTQMGQEVILRCVPISNHLYFYWYRQILGQKVEFLVSFYNNEISEKSEIFDDQFSVERPDGSNFTLKIRSTKLEDSAMYFCARPTGILDTQYFGPGTRLTVL.

This chain links TRBV2 with TRBJ1-6, with a tentative D call TRBD1 (5 bases). Per the germline V gene, CDR1 is SNHLY and CDR2 is FYNNEI. The CDR3 runs 15 residues. The V end lost 9 bases, the J end lost 6 bases, and 18 bases lay between the germline ends. This CDR3 is CASFPVDTANSPLHF. The DNA for the CDR3 is TGTGCCAGTTTCCCGGTGGACACTGCTAATTCACCCCTCCACTTT.

V usage is TRBV5-5 and J usage is TRBJ1-2; TRBD1 matches at 8 bases. The junction had 3 bases not matched to a gene; V was cut back by 0 bases and J by 5 bases. CDR1 SGHKS and CDR2 YYEKEE come from the germline V gene (reference sequence). The CDR3 extends over 14 amino acids. The CDR3: CASSLVQGAYGYTF. Here the CDR3 DNA reads TGTGCCAGCAGCTTGGTCCAGGGGGCTTATGGCTACACCTTC.

The V call is TRBV27, the J call TRBJ2-7; a possible D gene is TRBD1 (6 bases). The V and J ends lost 5 bases and 3 bases respectively, with 11 bases between them. Germline loops: CDR1 MNHEY, CDR2 SMNVEV (reference sequence). This CDR3 comprises 13 residues. In DNA, the CDR3 is TGTGCCAGCAGTCGTGGACAGAACTACGAGCAGTACTTC. Translation: CASSRGQNYEQYF.

The chain has TRBV4-1 and TRBJ2-3, with 8 bases identical to TRBD2. V lost 2 bases and J lost 5; bases outside the gene matches: 6. This CDR3 region has 15 residues. Germline lookup yields CDR1 MGHRA and CDR2 YSYEKL. For the CDR3, the DNA is TGCGCCAGCAGCCAACGGGGGGGCCAAGTAGATACGCAGTATTTT. Encoded protein: CASSQRGGQVDTQYF.

The chain carries TRBV6-5 and TRBJ2-7, with a possible D match to TRBD2 (5 bases). CDR1 MNHEY and CDR2 SVGAGI come from the germline V gene. V was pared by 7 bases and J by 0 bases, with 10 bases between. This CDR3 contains 13 residues. Here the CDR3 reads CASTSGGSYEQYF. The CDR3 region has the DNA TGTGCCAGCACCTCCGGAGGCTCCTACGAGCAGTACTTC.

V usage is TRBV2 and J usage is TRBJ2-2, with unresolved D. CDR1 is SNHLY and CDR2 is FYNNEI in the germline V gene. This CDR3 spans 15 amino acids. Trimming took off 8 bases at V and 4 bases at J, with 17 bases between the two ends. CDR3 in DNA: TGTGCCAGCGCGAAACTCAGCCCGTCCACCGGGGAGCTGTTTTTT. Protein product: CASAKLSPSTGELFF.

V usage is TRBV5-1 and J usage is TRBJ1-1, with D unresolved. V was pared by 0 bases and J by 0 bases, with 9 bases between. CDR1 is SGHRS and CDR2 is YFSETQ in the germline V gene. The CDR3 covers 15 residues. In DNA, the CDR3 is TGCGCCAGCAGCTTGGATCAGGCGGTGAACACTGAAGCTTTCTTT. It yields the protein CASSLDQAVNTEAFF.

The rearrangement links TRBV9 to TRBJ2-3; no definite D call. The CDR3 covers 13 residues. Germline loops: CDR1 SGDLS, CDR2 YYNGEE. V was clipped by 0 bases and J by 4 bases, with 6 bases between them. The CDR3 nucleotides are TGTGCCAGCAGCGTAGGGAGTTCAGATACGCAGTATTTT. Amino acid sequence: CASSVGSSDTQYF.

The chain couples TRBV9 to TRBJ2-5; 14 bases match TRBD2. Trimming removed 4 bases from V and 5 bases from J; junction bases left unmatched: 7. Germline values: CDR1 SGDLS, CDR2 YYNGEE. The CDR3 is 16 residues long. This CDR3 is CASSQTSGGAKETQYF. Written as DNA, the CDR3 is TGTGCCAGCAGCCAGACTAGCGGGGGGGCCAAGGAGACCCAGTACTTC.

The V gene is TRBV5-1, the J gene TRBJ2-3, with D possibly being TRBD1 (6 bases). From germline, CDR1 is SGHRS and CDR2 YFSETQ. The CDR3 is made up of 14 amino acids. V lost 3 bases to trimming and J lost 4 bases, with 12 bases between them. CDR3 loop: CASSSQGSPDTQYF. CDR3 DNA sequence: TGCGCCAGCAGCTCGCAGGGGTCCCCAGATACGCAGTATTTT. The full variable domain, in which reference TRBV5-1 and TRBJ2-3 provide the parts outside the CDR3, is KAGVTQTPRYLIKTRGQQVTLSCSPISGHRSVSWYQQTPGQGLQFLFEYFSETQRNKGNFPGRFSGRQFSNSRSEMNVSTLELGDSALYLCASSSQGSPDTQYFGPGTRLTVL.

This clone has only one observation. This chain connects TRBV5-1 to TRBJ2-1; D is uncertain. CDR3 length: 15 amino acids. Germline values: CDR1 SGHRS, CDR2 YFSETQ. V was trimmed by 5 bases and J by 0 bases, leaving 12 bases between them. In DNA form, the CDR3 reads TGCGCCAGCAGAGAAGGGATTAGCTCCTACAATGAGCAGTTCTTC. This gives the protein CASREGISSYNEQFF.

The CDR3 region has the DNA TGCGCCAGCAGTCTCCCCTTTGAGAACACTGAAGCTTTCTTT. This encodes CASSLPFENTEAFF. This sequence joins TRBV23-1 and TRBJ1-1; no definite D call. TRBV23-1 is treated as an ORF (open reading frame) with a function not yet certain. There are 14 residues in the CDR3. The V end lost 4 bases, the J end lost 1 base, and 10 bases lay between the germline ends.

Here the CDR3 DNA reads TGTGCCAGCAGCCAAGCACAGGGAAAGGGCTCACCCCTCCACTTT. This sequence encodes CASSQAQGKGSPLHF. The V gene is TRBV14, the J gene TRBJ1-6; D is possibly TRBD1 (6 bases). This CDR3 is built from 15 residues. CDR1 and CDR2 (germline): SGHDN, FVKESK. Trimming left V 1 base short and J 10 bases short, with 14 bases between.